The sequence of this TCR beta chain was determined in a study of blood T cell repertoires in COVID-19. Germline V gives CDR1 SGHAT, CDR2 FQNNGV. The length of the CDR3 is 19 residues. J lost 4 bases, V lost 4 bases, and 17 bases had no gene match. Produced via immunoSEQ multiplex PCR; TCRdb's table is partial and in-frame only. The sample carries a few hundred thousand clones, about 86% recorded once. The clonotype was recovered from a man in his fifties or sixties who had recovered from COVID-19. The chain uses TRBV11-2 and TRBJ2-5; 11 nucleotides match TRBD2. The specimen was PBMCs or T cells enriched from blood (not recorded which). The chain's CDR3 is CASSSAVGHLGLAGETQYF. The CDR3 bases are TGTGCCAGCAGCTCCGCTGTGGGGCACCTTGGACTAGCGGGAGAGACCCAGTACTTC.